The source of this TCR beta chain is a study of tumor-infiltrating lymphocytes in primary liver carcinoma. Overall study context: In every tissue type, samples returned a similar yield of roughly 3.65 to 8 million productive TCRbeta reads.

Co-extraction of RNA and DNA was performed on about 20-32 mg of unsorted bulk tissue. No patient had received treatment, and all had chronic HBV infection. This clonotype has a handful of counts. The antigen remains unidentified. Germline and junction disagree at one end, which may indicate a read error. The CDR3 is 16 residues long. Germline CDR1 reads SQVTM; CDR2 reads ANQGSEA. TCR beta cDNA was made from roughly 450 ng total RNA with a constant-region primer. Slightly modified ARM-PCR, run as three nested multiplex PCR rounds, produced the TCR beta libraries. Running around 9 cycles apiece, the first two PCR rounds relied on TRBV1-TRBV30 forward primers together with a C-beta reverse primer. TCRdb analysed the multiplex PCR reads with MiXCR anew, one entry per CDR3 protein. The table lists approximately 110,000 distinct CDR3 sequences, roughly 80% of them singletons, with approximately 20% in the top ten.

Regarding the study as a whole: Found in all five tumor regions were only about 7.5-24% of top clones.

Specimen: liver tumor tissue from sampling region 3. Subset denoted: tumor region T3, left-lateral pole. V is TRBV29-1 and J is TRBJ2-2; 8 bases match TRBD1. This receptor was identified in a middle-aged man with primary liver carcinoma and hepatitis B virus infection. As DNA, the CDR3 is TGCAGTGTTGAAGGGTTGGACAGGGTGGGCACCGGGGAGCTGTTGTTT. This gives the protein CSVEGLDRVGTGELLF.